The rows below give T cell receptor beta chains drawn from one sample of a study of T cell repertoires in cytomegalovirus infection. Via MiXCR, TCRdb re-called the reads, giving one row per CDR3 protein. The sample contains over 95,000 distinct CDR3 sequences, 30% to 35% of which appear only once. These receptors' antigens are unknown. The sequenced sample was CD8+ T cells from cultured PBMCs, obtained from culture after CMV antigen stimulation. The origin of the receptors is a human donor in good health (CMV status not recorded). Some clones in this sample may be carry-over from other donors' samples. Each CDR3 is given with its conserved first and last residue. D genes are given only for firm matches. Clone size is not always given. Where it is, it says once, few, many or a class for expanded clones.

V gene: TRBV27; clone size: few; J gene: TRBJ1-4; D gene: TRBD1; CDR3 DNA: TGTGCCAGCAGTTTTATTGCAGGGGGGGATGAAAAACTGTTTTTT; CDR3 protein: CASSFIAGGDEKLFF
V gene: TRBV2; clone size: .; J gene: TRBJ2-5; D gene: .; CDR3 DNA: TGTGCCAGTCCCCACCCCAGCGGGGAGACCCAGTACTTC; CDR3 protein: CASPHPSGETQYF
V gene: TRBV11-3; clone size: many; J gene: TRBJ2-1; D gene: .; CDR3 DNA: TGTGCCAGCAGCCCCGGCGTTGCCTACAATGAGCAGTTCTTC; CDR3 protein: CASSPGVAYNEQFF
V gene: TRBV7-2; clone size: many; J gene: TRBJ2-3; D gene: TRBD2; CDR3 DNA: TGTGCCAGCAGCGGCACTAGCGGGGGGGCTTGGACGCAGTATTTT; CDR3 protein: CASSGTSGGAWTQYF
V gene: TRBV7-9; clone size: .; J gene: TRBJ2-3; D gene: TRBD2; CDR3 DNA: TGTGCCAGCAGCCTTATGGGACTAGCGGGCGACCCTTTCACAGATACGCAGTATTTT; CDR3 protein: CASSLMGLAGDPFTDTQYF
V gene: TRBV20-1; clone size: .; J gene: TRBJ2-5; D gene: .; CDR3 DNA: TGCAGTGCTAGAGATAGGGGCCTAACAGGGACCCAGTACTTC; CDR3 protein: CSARDRGLTGTQYF
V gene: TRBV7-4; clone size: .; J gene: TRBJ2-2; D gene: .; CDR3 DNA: TGTGCCAGCAGCCCAGACAGATACACCGGGGAGCTGTTTTTT; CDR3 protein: CASSPDRYTGELFF
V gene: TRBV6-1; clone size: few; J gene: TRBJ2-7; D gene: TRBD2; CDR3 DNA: TGTGCCGCCCGACTAGCTACCTACGAGCAGTACTTC; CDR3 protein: CAARLATYEQYF
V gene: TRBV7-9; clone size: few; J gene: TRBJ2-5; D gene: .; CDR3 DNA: TGTGCCACGAGAGACGAAAGGGAGACCCAGTACTTC; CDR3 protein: CATRDERETQYF
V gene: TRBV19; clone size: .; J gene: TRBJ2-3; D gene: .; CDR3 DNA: TGTGCCAGTAGTATGGGGCGCGTGTACACAGATACGCAGTATTTT; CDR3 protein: CASSMGRVYTDTQYF
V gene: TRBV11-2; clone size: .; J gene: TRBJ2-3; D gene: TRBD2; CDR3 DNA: TGTGCCAGCAGCCCGCCGACTAGCGGCCATGGGATTAGCACAGATACGCAGTATTTT; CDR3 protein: CASSPPTSGHGISTDTQYF
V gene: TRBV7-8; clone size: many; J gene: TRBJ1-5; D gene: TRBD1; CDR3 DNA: TGTGCCAGCAGCTCGGCCCCCTGGTACGGGGACAGGGGTCCCGATAATAGCAATCAGCCCCAGCATTTT; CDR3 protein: CASSSAPWYGDRGPDNSNQPQHF
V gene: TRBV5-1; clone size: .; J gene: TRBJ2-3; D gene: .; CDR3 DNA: TGCGCCAGCAGCTTGCGTGAATTGCGGGGGCCCCTGAAACCCACAGATACGCAGTATTTT; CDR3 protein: CASSLRELRGPLKPTDTQYF
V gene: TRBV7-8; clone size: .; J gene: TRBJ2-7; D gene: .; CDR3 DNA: TGTGCCAGCAGCTTCCCCCGCGACAGCGTCTCCTACGAGCAGTACTTC; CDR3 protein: CASSFPRDSVSYEQYF
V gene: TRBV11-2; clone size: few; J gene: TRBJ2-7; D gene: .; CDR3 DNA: TGTGCCAGCAGCTTAGTTCGGACAGAAAGCTACGAGCAGTACTTC; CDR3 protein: CASSLVRTESYEQYF
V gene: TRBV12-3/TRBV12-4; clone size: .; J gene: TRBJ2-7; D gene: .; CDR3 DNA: TGTGCCAGCAGTGAGGCGGGGGCGACATACGAGCAGTACTTC; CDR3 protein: CASSEAGATYEQYF
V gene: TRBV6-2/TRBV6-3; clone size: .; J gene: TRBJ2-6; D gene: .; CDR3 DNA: TGTGCCAGCAGTTGGATCTCTGGGGCCAACGTCCTGACTTTC; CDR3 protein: CASSWISGANVLTF
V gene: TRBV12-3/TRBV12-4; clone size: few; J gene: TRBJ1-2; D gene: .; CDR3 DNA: TGTGCCAGCAGTTTATCCCCCTGGGGTGCAGGCTACACCTTC; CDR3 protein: CASSLSPWGAGYTF
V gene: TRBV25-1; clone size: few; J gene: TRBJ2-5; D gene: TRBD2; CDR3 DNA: TGTGCCAGCAGTGATGTGGGCGGGGGAACCCAGTACTTC; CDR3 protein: CASSDVGGGTQYF
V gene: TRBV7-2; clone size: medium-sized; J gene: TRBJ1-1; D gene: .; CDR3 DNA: TGTGCCAGCAGCTTAGACGCAGGGGCGGGGACTGAAGCTTTCTTT; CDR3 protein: CASSLDAGAGTEAFF
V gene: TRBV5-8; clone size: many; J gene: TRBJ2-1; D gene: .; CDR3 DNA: TGTGCCAGCAGCTTGCCTGAGAACAATGAGCAGTTCTTC; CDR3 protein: CASSLPENNEQFF
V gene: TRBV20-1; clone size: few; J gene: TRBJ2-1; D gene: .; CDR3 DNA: TGCAGTGCTGGACCAGGGAGGGGGTTCTCCTACAATGAGCAGTTCTTC; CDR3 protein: CSAGPGRGFSYNEQFF